What follows describes a single TCR beta chain. Germline V gene sequence: CDR1 MDHEN, CDR2 SYDVKM. The CDR3 spans 14 residues. Between the trimmed V and J ends, which lost 2 bases and 1 base, there was a span of 8 bases. Single viable CD3+CD4+CD8-CD45RO+ cells were sorted as the memory CD4+ T cells. Data came from immunoSEQ multiplex PCR; TCRdb stores just in-frame clones and leaves some out. The repertoire includes about 50,000 clones, around 80% of them detected once, and 0.75% to 0.9% sits in the top ten. This specimen comes from a study of memory CD4+ T cells and cytomegalovirus serostatus. Sequenced material: memory CD4+ T cells from blood. The source is an adult in good health and CMV-seronegative. The chain recombines TRBV28 with TRBJ1-2; D is ambiguous. CDR3 protein: CASSLGPNNYGYTF. In nucleotides, the CDR3 is TGTGCCAGCAGTTTAGGGCCAAATAACTATGGCTACACCTTC.